This entry features one TCR beta chain sequence. Its antigen is as yet unknown. Here immunoSEQ multiplex PCR was the method, and the copy in TCRdb shows in-frame clones only, minus some. The sample consists of about 140,000 clones, around 89% of them appearing once. V lost 6 bases and J lost 1, with 12 bases in between. Germline values: CDR1 SNHLY, CDR2 FYNNEI. This CDR3 spans 15 amino acids. This record belongs to a study of T cell responses to AZD1222 COVID-19 vaccine. Findings and caveats of the study: Donors were largely white British and mainly female; clonal diversity was possibly underestimated. Compared with day 0, the breadth and depth of the Spike-specific TCR repertoire rose significantly after two doses of AZD1222. Scientists sampled the repertoires only once the peak T cell response had passed. Only 5 or 6 AZD1222 recipients were seropositive at baseline.

The receptor's source is an adult in good health. The V call is TRBV2, the J call TRBJ2-2; D gene ambiguous. The sequenced sample was peripheral blood, obtained on day 0 of AZD1222 vaccination. The CDR3 coding sequence is TGTGCCAGCAGGGCGGTTTTGCAGAACACCGGGGAGCTGTTTTTT. It codes for CASRAVLQNTGELFF.